These 3 T cell receptor beta chains were sequenced from one sample in a study of graft-versus-host responses after intestinal transplantation. Clones were read by immunoSEQ multiplex PCR, and TCRdb kept only the in-frame ones, dropping some. Of 90,000 to 130,000 clones in the sample, around nine tenths were seen once. These receptors' targets are unknown. Sequencing was performed on unstimulated CD4+ T cells sorted from spleen or lymph node cells, taken before transplant. The receptors shown here come from a human donor who was the organ donor for an intestinal transplant.

The chain uses TRBV6-6 and TRBJ2-3; 11 positions agree with TRBD1. This CDR3 is built from 16 residues. The V gene's germline CDR1 is MNHNY and CDR2 SVGAGI (reference sequence). Trimming removed 5 bases from V and 5 bases from J; junction bases left unmatched: 9. The CDR3 DNA reads TGTGCCAGCAGTGGGCCCCCGGACAGGGGGCAAGATACGCAGTATTTT. It specifies CASSGPPDRGQDTQYF.

The chain has TRBV7-2 and TRBJ2-2; 10 nucleotides line up with TRBD2. The CDR3 totals 15 residues. Germline V lookup: CDR1 SGHTA, CDR2 FQGNSA. Trimming cost V 4 bases and J 1 base; bases outside gene matches: 0. Here the CDR3 DNA reads TGTGCCAGCAGCTGGACTAGCGGGAACACCGGGGAGCTGTTTTTT. Translating gives CASSWTSGNTGELFF.

The chain combines TRBV7-2 with TRBJ2-7, with 10 bases that match TRBD2. CDR3 length equals 15 residues. Germline CDR1 and CDR2: SGHTA and FQGNSA. V trimming: 1 base; J trimming: 6 bases; junction bases outside the gene matches: 6. The CDR3 DNA reads TGTGCCAGCAGCTTAGATCTAGCGGGAGAGTCCGAGCAGTACTTC. As protein: CASSLDLAGESEQYF.